This record covers a single T cell receptor (beta chain). This entry comes from a study of blood T cell repertoires in COVID-19. Study overall: The United States, Italy and Spain were the sources of the acute and convalescent COVID-19 samples. PBMCs, B-cell-depleted T cells, or T cells were the source of the cDNA or gDNA that made up the material.

Clones were read by immunoSEQ multiplex PCR, and TCRdb kept only the in-frame ones, dropping some. The sample holds about 220,000 clones, around 83% seen once. Germline V gives CDR1 SGHAT, CDR2 FQNNGV. V lost 6 bases and J 4 bases, leaving 10 bases between the germline ends. There are 13 residues in the CDR3. The chain employs TRBV11-2 and TRBJ1-5; maybe TRBD1 (5 bases). Sequences were obtained from PBMCs or T cells enriched from blood (not recorded which). This receptor was taken from a woman aged 40 to 55 with acute COVID-19. This chain's CDR3 is CASSARQNQPQHF. The DNA of the CDR3 is TGTGCCAGCAGTGCTCGACAGAATCAGCCCCAGCATTTT.